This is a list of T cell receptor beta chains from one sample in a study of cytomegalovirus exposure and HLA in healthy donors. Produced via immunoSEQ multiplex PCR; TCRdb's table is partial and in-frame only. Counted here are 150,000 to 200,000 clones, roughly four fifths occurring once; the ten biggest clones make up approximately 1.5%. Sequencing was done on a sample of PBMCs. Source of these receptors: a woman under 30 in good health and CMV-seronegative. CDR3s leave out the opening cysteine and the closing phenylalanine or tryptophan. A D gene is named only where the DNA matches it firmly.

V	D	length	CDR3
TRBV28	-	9	ASSFSGEQF
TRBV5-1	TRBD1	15	ASSITGAYLADSPLH
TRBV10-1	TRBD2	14	ASSQGSSGRTYEQY
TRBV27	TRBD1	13	ASSQRQGSTLGYT
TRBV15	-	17	ATSSADGGGRGVPYGYT
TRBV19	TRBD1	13	ASSFIDREGTEAF
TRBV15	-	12	ATNVGGLNTEAF
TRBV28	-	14	ASSSPGERVNEKLF
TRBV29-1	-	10	SVPGGESGYT
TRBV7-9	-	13	ASSSGSGGRETQY
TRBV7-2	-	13	ASSSGLTSTDTQY
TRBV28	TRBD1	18	ASSSIGPDRGPWGANVLT
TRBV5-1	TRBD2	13	ASSFGTSGYNEQF
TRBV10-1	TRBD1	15	ASSHSIFGQGLYEQY
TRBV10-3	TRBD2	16	AISRDPQTSGRYGELF
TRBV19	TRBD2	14	ASSPNGGLAAHEQY
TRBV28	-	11	ASSLLAGAEAF
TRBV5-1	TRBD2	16	ASSLSGRAGGGTYEQY
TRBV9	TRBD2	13	ASSHTSGRADTQY
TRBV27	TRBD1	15	ASRTEGQGKGSYEQY
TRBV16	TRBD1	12	ASSRSDRGYEQY
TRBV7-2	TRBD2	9	ASSLGGGQY
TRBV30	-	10	ASTGMNTEAF
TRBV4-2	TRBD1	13	ASSQPGQGGETQY
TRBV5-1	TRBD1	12	ASSETGFNEKLF
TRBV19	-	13	ASRMGQGRSGEQY
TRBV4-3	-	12	ASSQDRYSTEAF
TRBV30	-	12	AWSVGTATDTQY
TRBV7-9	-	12	ASSPGQTNEKLF